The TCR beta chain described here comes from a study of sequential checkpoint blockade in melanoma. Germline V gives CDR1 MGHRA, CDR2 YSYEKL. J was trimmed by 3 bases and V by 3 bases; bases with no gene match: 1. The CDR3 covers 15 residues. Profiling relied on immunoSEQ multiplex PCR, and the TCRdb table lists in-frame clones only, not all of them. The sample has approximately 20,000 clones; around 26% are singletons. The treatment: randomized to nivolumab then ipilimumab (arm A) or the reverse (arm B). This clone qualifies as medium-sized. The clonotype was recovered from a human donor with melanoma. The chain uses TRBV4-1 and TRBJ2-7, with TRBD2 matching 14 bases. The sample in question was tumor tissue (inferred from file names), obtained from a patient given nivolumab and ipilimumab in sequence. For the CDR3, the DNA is TGCGCCAGCAGCCAGACTAGCGGGGGGGGCTACGAGCAGTACTTC. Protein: CASSQTSGGGYEQYF.